This T cell receptor beta chain was identified in a study of blood T cell repertoires in COVID-19. Study information: Specimens from acute and convalescent COVID-19 originated in the United States, Italy and Spain. From T cells, B-cell-depleted T cells, or PBMCs came the material, which was cDNA or gDNA.

The CDR3 length is 15 residues. Looked up from germline, CDR1 is MRHNA and CDR2 is SNTAGT. Losses at the gene ends were 6 bases for V and 2 bases for J; bases not matched to a gene: 7. How the authors handled the data: The assay estimated nucleated cells by amplifying reference gene primers. The protocol was immunoSEQ multiplex PCR, while the TCRdb copy is restricted to in-frame clones and leaves out a portion. V and J calls and clone size are copied from that table; D and trimming were computed from the DNA. The table records around 120,000 clones, 70% to 80% of them present only once. This chain connects TRBV6-4 to TRBJ2-1, with 7 bases that match TRBD2. The sample was peripheral blood. This sequence was found in a man between 65 and 85 years old with acute or convalescent COVID-19. The CDR3 sequence is CASSTLAAPYNEQFF. The CDR3 DNA reads TGTGCCAGCAGCACCCTAGCGGCCCCCTACAATGAGCAGTTCTTC.